This entry describes one T cell receptor (beta chain). No base quality values were provided; no much bigger clone lies one nucleotide off. This record comes from a study of graft-versus-host responses after intestinal transplantation (dated by TCRdb to about 2021). Context from the whole study: The transplants that recipients got were multivisceral, liver-intestinal, or isolated intestinal. To identify alloreactive clones, pre-transplant mixed lymphocyte reaction products were sequenced and compared with unstimulated pre-transplant donor and recipient T cells. The cohort enrolled about two dozen intestinal transplant recipients, one of whom was a retransplant, and a few patients without pretransplant specimens were excluded. Donor T cell macrochimerism was defined as a peak of at least 4% donor T cells among recipient peripheral blood mononuclear cells. Graft-versus-host and host-versus-graft alloreactive T cell clones were tracked in the graft, circulation and bone marrow after intestinal transplantation using bulk TCR-beta CDR3 sequencing. Rather than being sequenced by the commercial service, samples from three later patients were sequenced in-house on an Illumina MiSeq and processed with MiXCR. All recipients received anti-thymocyte globulin induction followed by maintenance tacrolimus and steroids for 3 to 4 years.

The time point label for this specimen denotes: cells obtained before transplantation from donor or recipient. Mixed lymphocyte reactions plated 200,000 CFSE-labeled pre-transplant responders with 200,000 irradiated violet-dye-labeled stimulators and were cultured for 6 days. After the mixed lymphocyte reaction, proliferating CD3+CD4+CFSE-low and CD3+CD8+CFSE-low responder cells were FACS-sorted on a BD Influx sorter. The paper's findings and limits, for the study overall: The relatively low number and heterogeneity of intestinal transplant patients limited the conclusions. High GvH to HvG T cell clonal ratios were observed in the allografts of patients with donor T cell macrochimerism. GvH clones turned up in recipient bone marrow, with some appearing earlier in ileal mucosa or blood, a pattern consistent with an intestinal mucosal origin. Early after transplant, declines in HvG clones were associated with peak levels of circulating GvH clones.

V is reduced by 5 bases and J by 2 bases, leaving a spacing of 6 bases between them. The CDR3 measures 12 amino acids from cysteine to phenylalanine. Only CDR3 DNA remains: 36 bases, in frame from the first base. CDR1 MNHEY and CDR2 SVGAGI were looked up in the germline V gene. Library method: the immunoSEQ multiplex PCR assay. For most patients, genomic DNA was isolated using the Qiagen DNeasy Blood and Tissue Kit and was shipped frozen to Adaptive Biotechnologies for TCR sequencing. For most patients, high-throughput TCR-beta CDR3 sequencing of genomic DNA was performed by Adaptive Biotechnologies. For the original study's pipeline: Adaptive's ImmunoSEQ software was the source of the TCR sequencing data for 15 to 20 patients, while three other patients were processed with MiXCR and VDJtools. To correct CD4 versus CD8 sorting errors, sequences present in both subsets at a frequency ratio below 5:1 were removed. CDR3 nucleotide sequences shared between donor and recipient were removed because the origin of such sequences could not be assigned. To count as alloreactive, a clone needed at least 2-fold expansion over unstimulated cells and a minimum CFSE-low frequency of 0.002% (template counts) or 0.001% (read counts). Mappable clones were those detected in sequenced pre-transplant spleen, lymph node, or MLR CFSE-low populations of the donor or recipient. Cumulative frequency of alloreactive clones was calculated as a percentage of all sequences weighted by copy number. The clones in this table, taken by TCRdb from immuneACCESS, are in-frame only. Not every clone is retained; where verified, under half of the shortfall comes from an unresolved V gene, and the cause of the rest is unknown. V, J and clone size derive from that table, while D and trimming were established from the DNA sequence. Recorded for this sample are over 20,000 clones; approximately 40% of them occurred a single time. Together, the top ten hold under 0.8% of the sample.

The sequenced sample was alloreactive CD4+ T cells from a mixed lymphocyte reaction culture, obtained before intestinal transplant. Reading the label with the study, this specimen's cell subset or site is: CFSE-low proliferating T cells sorted from approximately 6-day pre-transplant mixed lymphocyte reaction (GvH or HvG direction). The receptor was isolated from a human patient who received an intestinal transplant. The receptor chain draws on TRBV6-5 and TRBJ1-2, and the D gene may be TRBD1, 6 bases matching. The DNA is as follows: TGTGCCAGCAGTACAGGGAACTATGGCTACACCTTC. Its protein product is CASSTGNYGYTF.